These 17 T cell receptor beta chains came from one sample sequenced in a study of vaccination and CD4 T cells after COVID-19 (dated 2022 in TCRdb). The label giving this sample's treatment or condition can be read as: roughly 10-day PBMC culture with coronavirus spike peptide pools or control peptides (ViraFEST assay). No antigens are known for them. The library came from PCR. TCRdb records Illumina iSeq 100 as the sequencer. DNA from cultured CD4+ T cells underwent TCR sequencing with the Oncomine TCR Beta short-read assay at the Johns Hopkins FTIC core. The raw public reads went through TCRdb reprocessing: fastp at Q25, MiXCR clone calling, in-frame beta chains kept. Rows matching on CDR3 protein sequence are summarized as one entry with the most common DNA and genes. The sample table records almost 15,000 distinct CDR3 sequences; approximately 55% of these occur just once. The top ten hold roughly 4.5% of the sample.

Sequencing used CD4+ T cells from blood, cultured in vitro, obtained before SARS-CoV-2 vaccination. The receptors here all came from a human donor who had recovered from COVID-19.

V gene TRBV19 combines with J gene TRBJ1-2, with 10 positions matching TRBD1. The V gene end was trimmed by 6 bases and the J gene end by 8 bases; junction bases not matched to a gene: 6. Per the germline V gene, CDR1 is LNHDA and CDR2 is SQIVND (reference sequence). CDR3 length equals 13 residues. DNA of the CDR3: TGTGCCAGTAGGATGACAGGGGGCCAGGGCTACACCTTC. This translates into CASRMTGGQGYTF.

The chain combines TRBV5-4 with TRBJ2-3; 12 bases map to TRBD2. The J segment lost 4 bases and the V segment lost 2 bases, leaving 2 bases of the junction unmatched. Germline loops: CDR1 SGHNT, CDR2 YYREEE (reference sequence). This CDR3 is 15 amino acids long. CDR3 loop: CASSLLAGGPDTQYF. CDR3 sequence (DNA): TGTGCCAGCAGCTTACTAGCGGGAGGCCCAGATACGCAGTATTTT.

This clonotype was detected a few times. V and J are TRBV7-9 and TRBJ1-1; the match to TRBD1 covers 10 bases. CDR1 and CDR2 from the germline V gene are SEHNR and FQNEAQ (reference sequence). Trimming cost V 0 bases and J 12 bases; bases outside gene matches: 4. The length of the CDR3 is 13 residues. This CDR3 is CASSLAGTGETFF. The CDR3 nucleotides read TGTGCCAGCAGCTTAGCGGGGACAGGGGAGACTTTCTTT.

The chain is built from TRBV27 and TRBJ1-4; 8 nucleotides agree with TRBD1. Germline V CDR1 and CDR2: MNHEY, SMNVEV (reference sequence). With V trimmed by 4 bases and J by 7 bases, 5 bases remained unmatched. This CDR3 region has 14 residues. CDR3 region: CASSSMTGVEKLFF. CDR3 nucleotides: TGTGCCAGCAGTTCTATGACAGGGGTTGAAAAACTGTTTTTT.

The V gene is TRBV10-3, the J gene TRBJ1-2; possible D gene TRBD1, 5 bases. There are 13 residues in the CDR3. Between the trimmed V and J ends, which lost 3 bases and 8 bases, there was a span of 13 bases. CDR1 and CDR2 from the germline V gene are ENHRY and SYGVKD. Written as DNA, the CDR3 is TGTGCCATCAGTGAAAGAGGGGAGAGGGGCTACACCTTC. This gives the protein CAISERGERGYTF.

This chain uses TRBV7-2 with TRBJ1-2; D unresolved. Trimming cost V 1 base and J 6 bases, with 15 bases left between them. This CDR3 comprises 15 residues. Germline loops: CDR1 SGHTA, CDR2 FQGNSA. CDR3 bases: TGTGCCAGCAGCTTAGGAGGGCAGGACGGTGATGGCTACACCTTC. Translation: CASSLGGQDGDGYTF.

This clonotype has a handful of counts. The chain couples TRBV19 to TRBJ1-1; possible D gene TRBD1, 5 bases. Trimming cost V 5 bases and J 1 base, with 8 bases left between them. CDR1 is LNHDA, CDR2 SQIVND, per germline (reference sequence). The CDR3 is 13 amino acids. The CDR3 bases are TGTGCCAGTAGTTACAGGAGGAACACTGAAGCTTTCTTT. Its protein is CASSYRRNTEAFF.

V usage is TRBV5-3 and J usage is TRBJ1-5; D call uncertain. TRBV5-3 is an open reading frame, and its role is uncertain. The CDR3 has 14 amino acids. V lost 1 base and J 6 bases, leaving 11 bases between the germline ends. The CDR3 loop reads CARSLKGWSQPQHF. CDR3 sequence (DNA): TGTGCCAGAAGCTTGAAAGGATGGAGTCAGCCCCAGCATTTT.

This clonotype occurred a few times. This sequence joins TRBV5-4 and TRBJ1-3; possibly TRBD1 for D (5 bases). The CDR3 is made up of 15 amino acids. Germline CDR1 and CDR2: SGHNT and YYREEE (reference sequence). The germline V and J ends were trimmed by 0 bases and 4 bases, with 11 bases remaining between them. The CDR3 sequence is CASSLDRTDGNTIYF. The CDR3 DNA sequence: TGTGCCAGCAGCTTGGACAGGACGGACGGAAACACCATATATTTT.

The CDR3 loop reads CSARSDIQVAYEQYF. Written as DNA, the CDR3 is TGCAGTGCTCGATCGGACATCCAGGTAGCCTACGAGCAGTACTTC. The rearrangement links TRBV20-1 to TRBJ2-7; tentatively, D is TRBD1 (5 bases). Trimming pared 5 bases from V and 2 bases from J, leaving 19 bases between. CDR3 length equals 15 residues. From germline, CDR1 is DFQATT and CDR2 SNEGSKA (reference sequence).

CDR3 region: CASSGRQGGYGYTF. The CDR3 nucleotides are TGTGCCAGCAGTGGTCGACAGGGTGGCTATGGCTACACCTTC. The J gene is TRBJ1-2, the V gene TRBV2, with 7 positions matching TRBD1. V shed 4 bases, J shed 4 bases, and the junction held 6 bases outside the gene matches. The CDR3 contains 14 residues. Germline V gene data show CDR1 as SNHLY and CDR2 as FYNNEI.

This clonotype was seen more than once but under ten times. Here the CDR3 DNA reads TGTGCCAGCAGTGGAGCAGGAAGGGGCCAAGAGACCCAGTACTTC. Translating gives CASSGAGRGQETQYF. This chain connects TRBV25-1 to TRBJ2-5; tentative D call: TRBD1 (5 bases). In germline, CDR1 is MGHDK, CDR2 SYGVNS. Deletions cut 4 bases from V and 1 base from J, with 13 bases between. This CDR3 is built from 15 residues.

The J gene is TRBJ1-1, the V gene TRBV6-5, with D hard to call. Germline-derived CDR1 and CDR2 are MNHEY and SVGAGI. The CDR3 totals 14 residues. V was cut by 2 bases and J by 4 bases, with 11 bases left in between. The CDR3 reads CASSYGVGSTEAFF. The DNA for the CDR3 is TGTGCCAGCAGTTACGGGGTAGGGAGCACTGAAGCTTTCTTT.

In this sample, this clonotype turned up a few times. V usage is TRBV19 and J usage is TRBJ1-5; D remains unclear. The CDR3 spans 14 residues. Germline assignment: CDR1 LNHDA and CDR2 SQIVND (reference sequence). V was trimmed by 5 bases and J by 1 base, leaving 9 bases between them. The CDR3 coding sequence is TGTGCCAGTAGTCAAGCCGGGAGCAATCAGCCCCAGCATTTT. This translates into CASSQAGSNQPQHF.

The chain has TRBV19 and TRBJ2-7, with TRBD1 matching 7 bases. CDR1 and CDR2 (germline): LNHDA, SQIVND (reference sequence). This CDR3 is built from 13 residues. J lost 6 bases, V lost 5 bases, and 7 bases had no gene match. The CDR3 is CASSPGQATEQYF. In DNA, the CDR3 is TGTGCCAGTAGTCCAGGACAGGCCACCGAGCAGTACTTC.

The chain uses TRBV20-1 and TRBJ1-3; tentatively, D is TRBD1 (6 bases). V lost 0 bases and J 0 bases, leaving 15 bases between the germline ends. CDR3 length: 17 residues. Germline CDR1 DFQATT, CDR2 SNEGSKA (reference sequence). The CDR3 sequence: CSARDDRLPSSGNTIYF. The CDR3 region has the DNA TGCAGTGCTAGAGACGACAGGCTACCGAGCTCTGGAAACACCATATATTTT.

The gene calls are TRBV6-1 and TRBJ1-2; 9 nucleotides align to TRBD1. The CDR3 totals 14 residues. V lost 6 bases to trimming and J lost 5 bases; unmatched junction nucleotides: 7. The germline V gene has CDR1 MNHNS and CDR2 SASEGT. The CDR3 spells CASSNTGTGYGYTF. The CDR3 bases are TGTGCCAGCAGCAACACCGGGACAGGGTATGGCTACACCTTC.